Each of the 25 T cell receptor beta chains below was sequenced from the same sample in a study of blood T cell repertoires in COVID-19 (dated by TCRdb to the early 2020s). Library method: the immunoSEQ multiplex PCR assay. TCRdb holds this immuneACCESS table with in-frame rearrangements only. Some clones are missing; in checked studies, unresolved V genes explain under half, and the rest has no known cause. In all, the sample holds 360,000 or so clones, and approximately 89% of those were seen once. The ten largest clones capture roughly 3.9% of the sample. The material sequenced was peripheral blood. These receptors were taken from a woman aged 55 to 70 with COVID-19, enrolled during active disease.

A single count supports this clone. This chain joins TRBV18 and TRBJ1-4, with 9 nucleotides matching TRBD1. The J segment lost 4 bases and the V segment lost 4 bases, leaving 4 bases of the junction unmatched. The CDR3 spans 15 residues. Germline-derived CDR1 and CDR2 are KGHSH and LQKENI. The CDR3 nucleotides are TGTGCCAGCTCACGGGACAGGGAATTTAATGAAAAACTGTTTTTT. Encoded protein: CASSRDREFNEKLFF.

The V gene is TRBV6-2 or TRBV6-3, the J gene TRBJ1-2; D is possibly TRBD1 (5 bases). This CDR3 spans 13 amino acids. Trimming took off 5 bases at V and 3 bases at J, with 10 bases between the two ends. In germline, CDR1 is MNHEY, CDR2 SVGEGT. CDR3 protein: CASSQGGYYGYTF. As DNA, the CDR3 is TGTGCCAGCAGTCAGGGCGGTTACTATGGCTACACCTTC.

J is TRBJ1-5 and V is TRBV6-5; the D is unclear. The germline V gene has CDR1 MNHEY and CDR2 SVGAGI. The CDR3 totals 15 residues. The ends were cut back, 10 bases at V and 3 bases at J, with 19 bases in the middle. The CDR3 loop is CATTRTWGDNQPQHF. CDR3 nucleotide sequence: TGTGCCACCACAAGGACGTGGGGAGACAATCAGCCCCAGCATTTT.

This chain links TRBV18 with TRBJ1-5; 9 nucleotides line up with TRBD1. After removal of 3 bases from V and 3 bases from J, the junction contained 15 bases not matched to a gene. Germline loops: CDR1 KGHSH, CDR2 LQKENI. The CDR3 length is 19 residues. The CDR3 sequence is CASSPSTGTGYTFNQPQHF. CDR3 DNA: TGTGCCAGCTCACCCTCAACCGGGACAGGGTACACTTTCAATCAGCCCCAGCATTTT.

The V call is TRBV2, the J call TRBJ1-2; D gene ambiguous. Trimming left V 4 bases short and J 0 bases short, with 9 bases between. The CDR3 contains 14 residues. Germline-derived CDR1 and CDR2 are SNHLY and FYNNEI. CDR3 DNA: TGTGCCAGCAGTGTGGAGTCTCCTAACTATGGCTACACCTTC. This sequence encodes CASSVESPNYGYTF.

V usage is TRBV7-7 and J usage is TRBJ1-5; D unresolved. The CDR3 totals 13 residues. V dropped 1 base and J dropped 7 bases, with 8 bases sitting between them. The germline gives CDR1 SSHAT, CDR2 FNYEAQ (reference sequence). As DNA, the CDR3 is TGTGCCAGCAGCTTAGGGGCCGGCCAGCCCCAGCATTTT. This gives the protein CASSLGAGQPQHF.

The rearrangement links TRBV5-1 to TRBJ1-6; possible D gene TRBD1, 5 bases. There are 14 residues in the CDR3. The V gene's germline CDR1 is SGHRS and CDR2 YFSETQ. Trimming shortened V by 1 base and J by 7 bases, and 9 bases separated the two germline ends. The CDR3 loop is CASSLTGNNSPLHF. The CDR3 DNA follows: TGCGCCAGCAGCTTGACAGGAAACAATTCACCCCTCCACTTT.

The chain links TRBV19 to TRBJ1-5; 8 bases align to TRBD1. V shed 3 bases and J 3 bases; nucleotides not matched to a gene: 4. Germline V gene lookup returns CDR1 LNHDA and CDR2 SQIVND (reference sequence). This CDR3 spans 15 amino acids. The CDR3 nucleotides are TGTGCCAGTAGTATGGGACAGGCGAACAATCAGCCCCAGCATTTT. Protein sequence: CASSMGQANNQPQHF.

The V call is TRBV2, the J call TRBJ1-2; no clear D gene. CDR1 SNHLY and CDR2 FYNNEI come from the germline V gene. The length of the CDR3 is 13 residues. Trimming shortened V by 6 bases and J by 1 base, and 9 bases separated the two germline ends. The CDR3 nucleotides are TGTGCCAGCAGAACCGAGAGTAACTATGGCTACACCTTC. This codes for CASRTESNYGYTF.

The chain carries TRBV10-2 and TRBJ1-1; D gene uncertain. The CDR3 totals 13 residues. Germline lookup yields CDR1 WSHSY and CDR2 SAAADI. Trimming removed 6 bases at V and 3 bases at J, with 11 bases between. The CDR3 DNA reads as TGCGCCAGCAGGGTGACAAAGGACACTGAAGCTTTCTTT. Translating gives CASRVTKDTEAFF.

The chain links TRBV7-3 to TRBJ2-2; D unclear. There are 14 residues in the CDR3. Germline V gene data show CDR1 as SGHTA and CDR2 as FQGTGA. The V and J ends lost 1 base and 4 bases respectively, with 7 bases between them. CDR3 sequence: CASSLMSGTGELFF. CDR3 nucleotides: TGTGCCAGCAGCTTAATGTCGGGCACCGGGGAGCTGTTTTTT.

The V gene is TRBV5-1, the J gene TRBJ1-1; D gene ambiguous. Germline V gene lookup returns CDR1 SGHRS and CDR2 YFSETQ. V shed 4 bases and J shed 4 bases, with 14 bases lying between them. The CDR3 length is 14 residues. DNA for the CDR3: TGCGCCAGCAGCCCGCGGGGAGTAATCACTGAAGCTTTCTTT. Its protein product is CASSPRGVITEAFF.

V usage is TRBV2 and J usage is TRBJ2-5, with 9 bases identical to TRBD2. CDR3 size: 14 residues. Trimming cost V 4 bases and J 4 bases; bases outside gene matches: 4. Germline V gene data show CDR1 as SNHLY and CDR2 as FYNNEI. The CDR3 sequence: CASSAAGGRETQYF. The DNA of the CDR3 is TGTGCCAGCAGTGCAGCGGGGGGTCGAGAGACCCAGTACTTC.

The chain links TRBV6-6 to TRBJ1-6, with D perhaps TRBD1 (6 bases). The germline V and J ends were trimmed by 2 bases and 7 bases, with 12 bases remaining between them. The CDR3 length is 15 residues. Germline CDR1 reads MNHNY; CDR2 reads SVGAGI (reference sequence). The CDR3 reads CASSYPRQANSPLHF. CDR3 sequence (DNA): TGTGCCAGCAGTTACCCGCGACAGGCCAATTCACCCCTCCACTTT.

This rearrangement joins TRBV7-9 to TRBJ2-5; tentative D call: TRBD2 (6 bases). Trimming removed 2 bases at V and 5 bases at J, with 21 bases between. This CDR3 is 17 amino acids long. Germline-derived CDR1 and CDR2 are SEHNR and FQNEAQ (reference sequence). This chain's CDR3 is CASSLTYGTSTTETQYF. The CDR3 nucleotides read TGTGCCAGCAGCTTAACTTATGGGACTTCAACGACGGAGACCCAGTACTTC.

The chain recombines TRBV28 with TRBJ1-2; TRBD1 matches 10 bases. Unmatched junction bases numbered 1, after V lost 0 bases and J lost 6 bases. This CDR3 has 14 amino acids. Germline V gene data show CDR1 as MDHEN and CDR2 as SYDVKM. The CDR3 loop reads CASSLWDRGNGYTF. CDR3 in DNA: TGTGCCAGCAGTTTATGGGACAGGGGGAATGGCTACACCTTC.

The chain recombines TRBV15 with TRBJ2-5; 7 nucleotides match TRBD1. Unmatched junction bases numbered 8, after V lost 0 bases and J lost 1 base. CDR1 LNHNV and CDR2 YYDKDF come from the germline V gene (reference sequence). The CDR3 has 17 residues. The CDR3 region is CATSRDRARGSQETQYF. The CDR3, as DNA: TGTGCCACCAGCAGAGATCGGGCCAGGGGGTCCCAAGAGACCCAGTACTTC.

V gene TRBV2 combines with J gene TRBJ1-6; possibly TRBD1 for D (6 bases). The CDR3 extends over 15 amino acids. V lost 7 bases and J 9 bases, leaving 19 bases between the germline ends. Germline V gene lookup returns CDR1 SNHLY and CDR2 FYNNEI. The CDR3 nucleotides are TGTGCCAGCATCCGACAGGTCCTCAAGGGTTCACCCCTCCACTTT. Its translation: CASIRQVLKGSPLHF. The full variable domain, completed using reference TRBV2 and TRBJ1-6, is EPEVTQTPSHQVTQMGQEVILRCVPISNHLYFYWYRQILGQKVEFLVSFYNNEISEKSEIFDDQFSVERPDGSNFTLKIRSTKLEDSAMYFCASIRQVLKGSPLHFGNGTRLTVT.

This rearrangement joins TRBV28 to TRBJ2-3; TRBD2 agrees at 10 bases. J lost 4 bases, V lost 4 bases, and 2 bases had no gene match. The germline V gene encodes CDR1 MDHEN and CDR2 SYDVKM. There are 14 residues in the CDR3. The CDR3 DNA reads as TGTGCCAGCAGTTACGGGACTAGCGCAGATACGCAGTATTTT. This sequence encodes CASSYGTSADTQYF.

The rearrangement joins TRBV27 to TRBJ2-5, with D unclear. From germline, CDR1 is MNHEY and CDR2 SMNVEV (reference sequence). V shed 0 bases and J shed 2 bases, with 4 bases lying between them. The CDR3 runs 13 residues. The CDR3: CASSLSPQETQYF. CDR3 DNA sequence: TGTGCCAGCAGTTTATCCCCGCAAGAGACCCAGTACTTC.

V usage is TRBV9 and J usage is TRBJ2-7; possibly TRBD2 for D (6 bases). The germline CDR1 and CDR2 sequences are SGDLS and YYNGEE. The CDR3 has 15 residues. V lost 0 bases, J lost 4 bases, and 14 bases lay in between. The CDR3 loop reads CASSVGGTVEYEQYF. In DNA, the CDR3 is TGTGCCAGCAGCGTAGGGGGGACTGTGGAGTACGAGCAGTACTTC.

The J gene is TRBJ1-5, the V gene TRBV18; D unclear. V was clipped by 2 bases and J by 4 bases, with 9 bases between them. Looked up from germline, CDR1 is KGHSH and CDR2 is LQKENI. The CDR3 length is 14 residues. The CDR3 DNA reads as TGTGCCAGCTCACCAGAGTGGGAGAATCAGCCCCAGCATTTT. It translates to CASSPEWENQPQHF.

As DNA, the CDR3 is TGTGCCAGCAGTGCTCGGAGCTCCTATAATTCACCCCTCCACTTT. Its translation is CASSARSSYNSPLHF. This chain connects TRBV2 to TRBJ1-6; no clear D. CDR3 length: 15 amino acids. Germline assignment: CDR1 SNHLY and CDR2 FYNNEI. The V end lost 4 bases, the J end lost 0 bases, and 7 bases lay between the germline ends.

The table lists this clone with a count of one. The chain combines TRBV9 with TRBJ1-2; D not resolved. The CDR3 is made up of 15 amino acids. Germline loops: CDR1 SGDLS, CDR2 YYNGEE. Trimming took 1 base from V and 5 from J, leaving 15 bases between them. CDR3 protein: CASSVKSAGPYGYTF. In nucleotides, the CDR3 is TGTGCCAGCAGCGTAAAAAGTGCAGGCCCATATGGCTACACCTTC.

This sequence joins TRBV10-3 and TRBJ1-1; 9 bases are a match to TRBD1. Unmatched junction bases numbered 1, after V lost 0 bases and J lost 5 bases. The CDR3 is 14 amino acids. In germline, CDR1 is ENHRY, CDR2 SYGVKD. The DNA of the CDR3 is TGTGCCATCAGTGAGTCGGGGACAGGGACTGAAGCTTTCTTT. Encoded protein: CAISESGTGTEAFF.